This T cell receptor beta chain was identified during a study of siplizumab effects on memory and regulatory T cells. Study-wide points: Alloreactive sequences from unstimulated CD4+ memory cells fell significantly with siplizumab. Researchers did not confirm the suppressive function of proliferating Tregs from siplizumab cultures. An assignable naive or memory phenotype was lacking in roughly 80-97% of proliferating CD4+ or CD8+ clones.

This CDR3 contains 15 residues. The trim removed 9 bases at V and 0 bases at J, leaving 4 bases unmatched. Germline CDR1 reads LNHNV; CDR2 reads YYDKDF (reference sequence). Worth noting for this clone: Its specificity is not known.

Assayed TCR templates numbered roughly 100,000 for each sample. The protocol was immunoSEQ multiplex PCR, while the TCRdb copy is restricted to in-frame clones and leaves out a portion. This sample has approximately 100,000 clones; around 94% occur once, and the top ten carry approximately 0.66%. The V and J genes are TRBV15 and TRBJ2-6, with 8 nucleotides matching TRBD1. Specimen: Tregs sorted from blood. This TCR was recovered from a human donor in good health. CDR3 coding DNA: TGTGCCACAGACACAGGGGGCTCTGGGGCCAACGTCCTGACTTTC. Protein: CATDTGGSGANVLTF.